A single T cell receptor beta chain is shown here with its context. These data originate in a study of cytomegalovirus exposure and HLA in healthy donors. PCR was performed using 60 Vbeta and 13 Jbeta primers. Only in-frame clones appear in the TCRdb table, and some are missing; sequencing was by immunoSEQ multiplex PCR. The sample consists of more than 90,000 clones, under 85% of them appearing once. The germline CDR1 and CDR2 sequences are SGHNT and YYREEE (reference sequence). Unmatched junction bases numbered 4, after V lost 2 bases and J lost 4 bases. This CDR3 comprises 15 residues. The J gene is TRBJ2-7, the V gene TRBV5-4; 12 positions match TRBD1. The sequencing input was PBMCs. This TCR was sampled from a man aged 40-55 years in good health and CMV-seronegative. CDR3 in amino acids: CASSLPGQGAYEQYF. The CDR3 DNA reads TGTGCCAGCAGCTTACCGGGACAGGGGGCATACGAGCAGTACTTC.